This T cell receptor beta chain was captured in a study of CD8 T cells in ankylosing spondylitis. Points from the study as a whole: For ankylosing spondylitis blood, a TCR beta motif of 7 or 8 highly homologous variants appeared characteristic.

There are many counts of this clonotype. Its antigen remains unknown. From the 5' RACE reads, TCRdb called clonotypes with MiXCR, one entry per CDR3 protein. Of over 700,000 distinct CDR3 sequences listed, 15% to 20% were seen once; the top ten hold about 20%. V dropped 0 bases and J dropped 4 bases, with 4 bases sitting between them. This CDR3 has 13 residues. CDR1 is LGHNA and CDR2 is YNFKEQ in the germline V gene. The TCR originated in a male donor with ankylosing spondylitis. The chain couples TRBV4-2 to TRBJ2-1; D not resolved. The specimen sequenced was blood, either unsorted or a sorted T cell fraction (not recorded which). CDR3 in amino acids: CASSQDGYNEQFF. CDR3 sequence (DNA): TGTGCCAGCAGCCAAGACGGGTACAATGAGCAGTTCTTC.